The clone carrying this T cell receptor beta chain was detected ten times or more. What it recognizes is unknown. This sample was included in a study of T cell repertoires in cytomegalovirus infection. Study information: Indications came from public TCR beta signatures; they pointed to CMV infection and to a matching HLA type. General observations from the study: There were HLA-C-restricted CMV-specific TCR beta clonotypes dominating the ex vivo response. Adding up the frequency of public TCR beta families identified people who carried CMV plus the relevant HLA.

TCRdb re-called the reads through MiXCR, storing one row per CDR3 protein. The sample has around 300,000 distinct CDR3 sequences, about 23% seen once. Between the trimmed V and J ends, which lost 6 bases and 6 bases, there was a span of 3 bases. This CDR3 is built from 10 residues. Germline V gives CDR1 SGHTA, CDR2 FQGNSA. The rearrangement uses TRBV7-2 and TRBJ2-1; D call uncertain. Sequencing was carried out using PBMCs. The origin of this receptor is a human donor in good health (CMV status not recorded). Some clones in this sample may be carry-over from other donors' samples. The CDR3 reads CASSRNEQFF. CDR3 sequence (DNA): TGTGCCAGCAGTCGCAATGAGCAGTTCTTC.